This paragraph reports one TCR beta chain. The record originates from a study of blood T cell repertoires in COVID-19. CDR1 SGHTA and CDR2 FQGTGA come from the germline V gene. V gave up 5 bases and J gave up 2 bases, with 9 bases separating them. The CDR3 length is 13 residues. Profiled with immunoSEQ multiplex PCR; TCRdb holds only in-frame clones, not every one. The sample includes about 140,000 clones, approximately 79% of them seen just once. V is TRBV7-3 and J is TRBJ1-1; D gene uncertain. This receptor was taken from a man between 60 and 75 years old with acute or convalescent COVID-19. Sequences were obtained from peripheral blood. The CDR3 region has the DNA TGTGCCAGCAGCCAAAACTTAAACACTGAAGCTTTCTTT. Translation: CASSQNLNTEAFF.